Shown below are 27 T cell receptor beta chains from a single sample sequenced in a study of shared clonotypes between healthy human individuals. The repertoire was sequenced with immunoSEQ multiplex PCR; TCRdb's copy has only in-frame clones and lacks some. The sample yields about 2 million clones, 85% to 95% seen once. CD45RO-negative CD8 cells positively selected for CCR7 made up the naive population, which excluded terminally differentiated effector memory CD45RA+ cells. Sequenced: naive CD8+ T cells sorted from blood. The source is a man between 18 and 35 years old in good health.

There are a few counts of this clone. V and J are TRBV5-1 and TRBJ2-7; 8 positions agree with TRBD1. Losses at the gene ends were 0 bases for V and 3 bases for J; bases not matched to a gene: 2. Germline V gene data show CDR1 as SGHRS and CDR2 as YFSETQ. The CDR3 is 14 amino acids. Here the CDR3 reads CASSLGGQDYEQYF. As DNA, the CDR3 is TGCGCCAGCAGCTTGGGGGGACAGGACTACGAGCAGTACTTC. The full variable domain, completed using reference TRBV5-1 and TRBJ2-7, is KAGVTQTPRYLIKTRGQQVTLSCSPISGHRSVSWYQQTPGQGLQFLFEYFSETQRNKGNFPGRFSGRQFSNSRSEMNVSTLELGDSALYLCASSLGGQDYEQYFGPGTRLTVT.

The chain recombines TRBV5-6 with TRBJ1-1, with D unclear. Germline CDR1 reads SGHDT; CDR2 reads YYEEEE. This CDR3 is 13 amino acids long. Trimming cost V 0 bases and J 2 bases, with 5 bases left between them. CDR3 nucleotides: TGTGCCAGCAGCTTGGACAGTAACACTGAAGCTTTCTTT. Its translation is CASSLDSNTEAFF.

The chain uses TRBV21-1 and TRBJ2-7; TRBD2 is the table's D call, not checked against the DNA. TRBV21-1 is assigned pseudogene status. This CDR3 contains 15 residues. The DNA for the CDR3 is TGTGCCAGCAGCGGATCGGGGTTGGTCGCCTACGAGCAGTACTTC. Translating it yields CASSGSGLVAYEQYF.

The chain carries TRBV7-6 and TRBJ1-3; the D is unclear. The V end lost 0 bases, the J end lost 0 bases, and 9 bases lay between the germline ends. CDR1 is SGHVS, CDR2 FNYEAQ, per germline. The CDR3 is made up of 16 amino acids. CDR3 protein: CASSLAGPNSGNTIYF. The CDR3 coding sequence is TGTGCCAGCAGCTTAGCCGGGCCGAACTCTGGAAACACCATATATTTT.

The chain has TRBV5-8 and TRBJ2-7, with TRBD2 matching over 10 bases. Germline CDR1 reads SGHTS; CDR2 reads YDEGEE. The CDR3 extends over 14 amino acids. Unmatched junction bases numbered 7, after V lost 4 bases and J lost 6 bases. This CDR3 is CASSHGLAVLEQYF. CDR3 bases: TGTGCCAGCAGCCATGGACTAGCGGTCCTCGAGCAGTACTTC.

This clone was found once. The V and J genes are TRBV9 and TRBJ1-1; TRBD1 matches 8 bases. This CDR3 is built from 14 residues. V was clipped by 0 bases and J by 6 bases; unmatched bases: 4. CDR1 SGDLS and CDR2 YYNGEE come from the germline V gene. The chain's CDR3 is CASSVGQGSPEAFF. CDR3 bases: TGTGCCAGCAGCGTAGGACAGGGGTCTCCTGAAGCTTTCTTT.

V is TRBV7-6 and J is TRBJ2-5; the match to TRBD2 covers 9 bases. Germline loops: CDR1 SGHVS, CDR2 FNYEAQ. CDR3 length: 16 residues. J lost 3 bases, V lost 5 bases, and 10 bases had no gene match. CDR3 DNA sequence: TGTGCCAGCAGCCCAGTGGCTAGCGGGACGGAAGAGACCCAGTACTTC. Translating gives CASSPVASGTEETQYF. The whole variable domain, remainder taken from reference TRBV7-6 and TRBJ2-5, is GAGVSQSPRYKVTKRGQDVALRCDPISGHVSLYWYRQALGQGPEFLTYFNYEAQQDKSGLPNDRFSAERPEGSISTLTIQRTEQRDSAMYRCASSPVASGTEETQYFGPGTRLLVL.

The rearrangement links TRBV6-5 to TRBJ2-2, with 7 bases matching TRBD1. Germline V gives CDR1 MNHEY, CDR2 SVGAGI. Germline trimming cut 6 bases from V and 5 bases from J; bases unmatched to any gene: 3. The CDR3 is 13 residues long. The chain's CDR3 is CASSKGATGELFF. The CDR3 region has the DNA TGTGCCAGCAGCAAGGGGGCTACCGGGGAGCTGTTTTTT.

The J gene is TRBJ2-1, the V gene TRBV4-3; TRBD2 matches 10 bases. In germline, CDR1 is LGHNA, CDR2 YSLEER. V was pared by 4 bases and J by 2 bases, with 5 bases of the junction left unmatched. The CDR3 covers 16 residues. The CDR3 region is CASSPRLAGTYNEQFF. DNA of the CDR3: TGCGCCAGCAGCCCACGACTAGCGGGTACCTACAATGAGCAGTTCTTC.

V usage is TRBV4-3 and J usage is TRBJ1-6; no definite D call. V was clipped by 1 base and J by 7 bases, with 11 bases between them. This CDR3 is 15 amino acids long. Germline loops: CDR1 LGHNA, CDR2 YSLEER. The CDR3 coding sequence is TGCGCCAGCAGCCAAGTTCCAGGCTACAATTCACCCCTCCACTTT. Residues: CASSQVPGYNSPLHF.

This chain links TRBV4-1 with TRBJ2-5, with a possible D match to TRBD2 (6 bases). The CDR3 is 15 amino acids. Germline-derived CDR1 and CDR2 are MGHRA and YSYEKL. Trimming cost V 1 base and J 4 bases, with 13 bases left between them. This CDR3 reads CASSQVYRAGETQYF. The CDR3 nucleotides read TGCGCCAGCAGCCAAGTGTATCGAGCGGGAGAGACCCAGTACTTC.

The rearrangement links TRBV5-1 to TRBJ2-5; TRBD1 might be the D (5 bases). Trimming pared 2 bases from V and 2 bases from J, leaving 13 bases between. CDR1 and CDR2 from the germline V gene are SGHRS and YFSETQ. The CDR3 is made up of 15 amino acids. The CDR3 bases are TGCGCCAGCAGCTTCAGGGCGAATGATCAAGAGACCCAGTACTTC. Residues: CASSFRANDQETQYF.

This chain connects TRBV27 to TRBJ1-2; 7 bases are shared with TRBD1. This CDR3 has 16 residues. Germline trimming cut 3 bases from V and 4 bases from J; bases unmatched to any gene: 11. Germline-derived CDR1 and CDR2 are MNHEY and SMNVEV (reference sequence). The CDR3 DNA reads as TGTGCCAGCAGTTTTCAACCGGGACAGCTCTTCTATGGCTACACCTTC. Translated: CASSFQPGQLFYGYTF.

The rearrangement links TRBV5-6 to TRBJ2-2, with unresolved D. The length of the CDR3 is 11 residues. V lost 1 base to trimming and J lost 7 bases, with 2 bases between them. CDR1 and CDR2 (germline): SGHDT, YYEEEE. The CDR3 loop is CASSLYGELFF. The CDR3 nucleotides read TGTGCCAGCAGCTTGTACGGGGAGCTGTTTTTT.

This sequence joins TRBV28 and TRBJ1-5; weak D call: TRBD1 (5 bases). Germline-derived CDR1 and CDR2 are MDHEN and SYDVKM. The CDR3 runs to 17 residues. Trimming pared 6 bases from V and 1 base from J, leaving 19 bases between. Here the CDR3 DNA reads TGTGCCAGCAGGCCGGGACGGTCACTCCGCAGCAATCAGCCCCAGCATTTT. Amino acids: CASRPGRSLRSNQPQHF.

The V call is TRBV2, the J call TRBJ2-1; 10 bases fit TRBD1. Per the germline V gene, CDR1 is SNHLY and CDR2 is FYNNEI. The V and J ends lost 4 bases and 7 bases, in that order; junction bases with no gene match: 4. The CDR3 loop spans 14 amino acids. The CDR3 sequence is CASSGDRGRNEQFF. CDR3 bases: TGTGCCAGCAGTGGGGACAGGGGAAGGAATGAGCAGTTCTTC.

The DNA for the CDR3 is TGTGCCAGCAGTTACTTACCCAGCGGGGAACAAGAGACCCAGTACTTC. Protein sequence: CASSYLPSGEQETQYF. The chain couples TRBV6-5 to TRBJ2-5, with 7 bases fitting TRBD2. Germline values: CDR1 MNHEY, CDR2 SVGAGI. This CDR3 is built from 16 residues. The junction had 7 bases not matched to a gene; V was cut back by 1 base and J by 2 bases.

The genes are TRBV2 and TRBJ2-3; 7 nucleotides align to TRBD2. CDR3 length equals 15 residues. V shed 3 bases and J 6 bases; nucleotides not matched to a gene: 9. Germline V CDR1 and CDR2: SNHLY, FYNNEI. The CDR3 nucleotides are TGTGCCAGCAGTGAGTGGAGCGGGGTGGCCGATACGCAGTATTTT. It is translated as CASSEWSGVADTQYF.

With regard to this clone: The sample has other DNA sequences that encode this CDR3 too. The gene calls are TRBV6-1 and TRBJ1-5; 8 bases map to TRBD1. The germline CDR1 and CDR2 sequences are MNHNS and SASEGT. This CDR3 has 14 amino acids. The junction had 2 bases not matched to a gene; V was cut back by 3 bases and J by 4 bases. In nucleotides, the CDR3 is TGTGCCAGCAGTGACGGACAGGGAAATCAGCCCCAGCATTTT. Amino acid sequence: CASSDGQGNQPQHF.

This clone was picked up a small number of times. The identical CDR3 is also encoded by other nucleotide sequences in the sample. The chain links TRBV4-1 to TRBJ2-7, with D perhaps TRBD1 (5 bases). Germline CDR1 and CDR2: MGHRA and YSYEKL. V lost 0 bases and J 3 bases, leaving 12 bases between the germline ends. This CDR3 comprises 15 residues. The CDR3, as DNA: TGCGCCAGCAGCCAAGATGGAACAGGAATCTACGAGCAGTACTTC. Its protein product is CASSQDGTGIYEQYF.

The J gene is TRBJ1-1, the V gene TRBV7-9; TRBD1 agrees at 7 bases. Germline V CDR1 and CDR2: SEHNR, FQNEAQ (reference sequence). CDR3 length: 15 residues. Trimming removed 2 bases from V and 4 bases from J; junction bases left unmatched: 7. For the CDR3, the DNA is TGTGCCAGCAGCTTAAAAGGGGGCTTAGGCACTGAAGCTTTCTTT. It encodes CASSLKGGLGTEAFF.

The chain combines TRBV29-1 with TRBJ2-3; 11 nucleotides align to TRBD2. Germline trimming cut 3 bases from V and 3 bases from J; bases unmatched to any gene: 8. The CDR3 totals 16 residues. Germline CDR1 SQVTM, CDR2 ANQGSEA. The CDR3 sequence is CSVDSPGLAETDTQYF. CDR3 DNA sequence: TGCAGCGTTGACTCGCCGGGACTAGCGGAAACAGATACGCAGTATTTT.

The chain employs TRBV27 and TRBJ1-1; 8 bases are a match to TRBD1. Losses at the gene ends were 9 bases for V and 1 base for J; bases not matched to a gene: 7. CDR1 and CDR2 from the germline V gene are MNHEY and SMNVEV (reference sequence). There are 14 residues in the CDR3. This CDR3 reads CASRTGLENTEAFF. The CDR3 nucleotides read TGTGCCAGTCGGACAGGGCTGGAGAACACTGAAGCTTTCTTT.

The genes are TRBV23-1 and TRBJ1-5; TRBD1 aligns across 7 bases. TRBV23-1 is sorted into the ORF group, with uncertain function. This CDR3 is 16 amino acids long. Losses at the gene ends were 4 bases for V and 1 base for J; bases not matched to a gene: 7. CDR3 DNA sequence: TGCGCCAGCAGTCTGGTGCAGGGGGACAGCAATCAGCCCCAGCATTTT. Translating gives CASSLVQGDSNQPQHF.

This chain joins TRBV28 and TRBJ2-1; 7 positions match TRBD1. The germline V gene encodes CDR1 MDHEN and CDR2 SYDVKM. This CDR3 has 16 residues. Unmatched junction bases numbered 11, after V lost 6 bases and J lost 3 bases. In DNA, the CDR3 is TGTGCCAGCAGAACTTACACAGGGGTGAACTACAATGAGCAGTTCTTC. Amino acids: CASRTYTGVNYNEQFF.

CDR3 region: CASSLLGTGVFVQPQHF. CDR3 sequence (DNA): TGTGCCAGCAGTTTATTAGGGACAGGGGTTTTTGTTCAGCCCCAGCATTTT. The chain recombines TRBV28 with TRBJ1-5; 10 bases align to TRBD1. In germline, CDR1 is MDHEN, CDR2 SYDVKM. The CDR3 length is 17 residues. Trimming cost V 1 base and J 6 bases; bases outside gene matches: 9.

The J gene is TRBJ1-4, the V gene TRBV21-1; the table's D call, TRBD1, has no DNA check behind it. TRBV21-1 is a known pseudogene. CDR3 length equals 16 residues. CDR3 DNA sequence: TGTGCCAGCAGCAGCCTGATGCAGGATACTAATGAAAAACTGTTTTTT. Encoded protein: CASSSLMQDTNEKLFF.